These 32 T cell receptor beta chains were sequenced from one sample in a study of response to subunit inactivated influenza vaccine. Each CDR3 protein gets one entry after TCRdb re-called the RT-PCR reads with MiXCR. The sample lists hundreds of thousands of distinct CDR3 sequences, less than 15% occurring once. The starting material was PBMCs from blood, obtained approximately 15 days before vaccination. These TCRs come from a man aged 45-60 years who received an inactivated influenza vaccine.

This chain connects TRBV4-3 to TRBJ1-4, with no clear D. The CDR3 is made up of 16 amino acids. Germline CDR1 LGHNA, CDR2 YSLEER. V lost 1 base and J 2 bases, leaving 11 bases between the germline ends. CDR3 amino acids: CASSQVTEATNEKLFF. CDR3 DNA sequence: TGCGCCAGCAGCCAAGTAACCGAGGCGACTAATGAAAAACTGTTTTTT.

The chain is built from TRBV10-3 and TRBJ2-3, with D perhaps being TRBD1 or TRBD2 (6 bases each). The CDR3 spans 15 residues. The ends were cut back, 5 bases at V and 2 bases at J, with 14 bases in the middle. Per the germline V gene, CDR1 is ENHRY and CDR2 is SYGVKD. The CDR3 region is CAISTGRSVTDTQYF. The CDR3 nucleotides read TGTGCCATCAGTACAGGGAGGAGTGTCACAGATACGCAGTATTTT.

Concerning this clonotype itself: The junction departs from the called germline gene at one end, perhaps through a read error. V and J are TRBV5-1 and TRBJ1-6; 7 positions match TRBD1. CDR3 length: 15 amino acids. Germline values: CDR1 SGHRS, CDR2 YFSETQ. CDR3 sequence: CASSLEDRHNSPLDF. CDR3 nucleotides: TGCGCCAGCAGCTTGGAGGACAGGCATAATTCACCCCTCGACTTT.

Details on this clonotype: An end of the junction differs from the germline gene, which may be a read error. The chain employs TRBV5-1 and TRBJ2-4, with 8 bases lining up with TRBD1. The CDR3 length is 15 residues. The germline CDR1 and CDR2 sequences are SGHRS and YFSETQ. The CDR3 nucleotides read TGCGCCAGCAGTTTGGACAGGGCAAGCAAAAACATTCAGTACTTC. Residues: CASSLDRASKNIQYF. Variable domain in full (rest from reference TRBV5-1 and TRBJ2-4): KAGVTQTPRYLIKTRGQQVTLSCSPISGHRSVSWYQQTPGQGLQFLFEYFSETQRNKGNFPGRFSGRQFSNSRSEMNVSTLELGDSALYLCASSLDRASKNIQYFGAGTRLSVL.

This chain joins TRBV10-3 and TRBJ2-7, with a tentative D call TRBD1 (6 bases). The CDR3 runs to 15 residues. Germline V gene lookup returns CDR1 ENHRY and CDR2 SYGVKD. V shed 2 bases and J shed 2 bases, with 13 bases lying between them. The chain's CDR3 is CAISETRQATYEQYF. CDR3 nucleotides: TGTGCCATCAGTGAGACCCGACAGGCTACCTACGAGCAGTACTTC.

This clonotype came up many times. The J gene is TRBJ2-7, the V gene TRBV12-3 or TRBV12-4; TRBD1 aligns across 9 bases. The CDR3 contains 14 residues. The trim removed 6 bases at V and 5 bases at J, leaving 8 bases unmatched. The CDR3 DNA reads as TGTGCCAGCAGGGCCGGGACAGGGACCAACGAGCAGTACTTC. This translates into CASRAGTGTNEQYF.

This clonotype is a singleton in its sample. As DNA, the CDR3 is TGTGCCAGCAGTTTTCAATCGGCGGGACGAAGTACGCAGTATTTT. It yields the protein CASSFQSAGRSTQYF. The chain employs TRBV28 and TRBJ2-3, with a tentative D call TRBD2 (6 bases). Germline CDR1 reads MDHEN; CDR2 reads SYDVKM. Trimming took off 3 bases at V and 8 bases at J, with 18 bases between the two ends. The CDR3 contains 15 residues.

This clonotype showed up just a few times. The chain has TRBV19 and TRBJ2-2, with 8 nucleotides matching TRBD1. CDR3 length equals 15 residues. Germline CDR1 and CDR2: LNHDA and SQIVND (reference sequence). Trimming took 7 bases from V and 1 from J; bases not matched to a gene: 5. The CDR3 is CASIKDRVNTGELFF. Here the CDR3 DNA reads TGTGCCAGTATCAAGGACAGGGTGAACACCGGGGAGCTGTTTTTT.

This clonotype was seen more than once but under ten times. The chain employs TRBV5-6 and TRBJ2-3; D may be TRBD1 or TRBD2 (5 bases each). V dropped 4 bases and J dropped 3 bases, with 15 bases sitting between them. CDR3 length equals 15 residues. Germline CDR1 is SGHDT and CDR2 is YYEEEE. Here the CDR3 reads CASSGQPGTTDTQYF. The CDR3 region has the DNA TGTGCCAGCAGCGGGCAGCCAGGGACGACAGATACGCAGTATTTT.

The gene calls are TRBV6-5 and TRBJ2-1; 7 nucleotides agree with TRBD2. Germline-derived CDR1 and CDR2 are MNHEY and SVGAGI. J gave up 2 bases and V 0 bases, and 7 bases lay outside the gene matches. This CDR3 region has 17 residues. CDR3 amino acids: CASSYSRAGVTYNEQFF. The CDR3 DNA reads TGTGCCAGCAGTTACTCGAGGGCGGGAGTCACCTACAATGAGCAGTTCTTC.

V gene TRBV7-3 combines with J gene TRBJ2-3; a weak D match, TRBD1 (6 bases). Germline loops: CDR1 SGHTA, CDR2 FQGTGA. The germline V and J ends were trimmed by 8 bases and 4 bases, with 13 bases remaining between them. The CDR3 is 13 residues long. The CDR3 DNA follows: TGTGCCAGCGGTACAGGGTGGGCAGATACGCAGTATTTT. Protein sequence: CASGTGWADTQYF.

In its sample, this clonotype was seen a few times. V and J are TRBV7-9 and TRBJ2-2; the D gene is possibly TRBD2 (6 bases). The CDR3 length is 17 residues. V gave up 6 bases and J gave up 6 bases, with 23 bases separating them. The germline CDR1 and CDR2 sequences are SEHNR and FQNEAQ (reference sequence). This CDR3 is CASRSSSARRGPGELFF. Here the CDR3 DNA reads TGTGCCAGCAGATCCTCCTCGGCCCGGAGGGGTCCCGGGGAGCTGTTTTTT. The variable domain in full, with the rest retrieved from reference TRBV7-9 and TRBJ2-2, is DTGVSQNPRHKITKRGQNVTFRCDPISEHNRLYWYRQTLGQGPEFLTYFQNEAQLEKSRLLSDRFSAERPKGSFSTLEIQRTEQGDSAMYLCASRSSSARRGPGELFFGEGSRLTVL.

This clonotype was detected only a few times. The chain's CDR3 is CASSIGNSGSGRDTQYF. In DNA form, the CDR3 reads TGTGCCAGCAGCATTGGAAATAGCGGGAGTGGTAGAGATACGCAGTATTTT. The chain uses TRBV21-1 and TRBJ2-3; TRBD2, as called in the table, went unchecked against the DNA. TRBV21-1 is given as a pseudogene. The CDR3 runs 17 residues.

This clonotype was seen a handful of times. V gene TRBV2 combines with J gene TRBJ1-2, with 9 bases fitting TRBD1. Germline-derived CDR1 and CDR2 are SNHLY and FYNNEI. V was clipped by 7 bases and J by 8 bases; unmatched bases: 5. This CDR3 has 12 amino acids. The CDR3 nucleotides read TGTGCCAGCACCACAGGGGGCCTCGGCTACACCTTC. Amino acid sequence: CASTTGGLGYTF.

The chain has TRBV20-1 and TRBJ2-7; 10 positions agree with TRBD2. Losses at the gene ends were 0 bases for V and 2 bases for J; bases not matched to a gene: 13. CDR1 is DFQATT, CDR2 SNEGSKA, per germline (reference sequence). The CDR3 totals 18 residues. The CDR3 region is CSARDLRASGGWTYEQYF. The CDR3 DNA reads as TGCAGTGCTAGAGATCTCCGGGCTAGCGGGGGCTGGACCTACGAGCAGTACTTC.

The rearrangement links TRBV10-3 to TRBJ2-5, with 13 bases lining up with TRBD2. The V gene end was trimmed by 8 bases and the J gene end by 5 bases; junction bases not matched to a gene: 8. The CDR3 has 15 residues. The V gene's germline CDR1 is ENHRY and CDR2 SYGVKD. CDR3 in DNA: TGTGCCATCGCAACTAGCGGGAGGGCCGAGGAGACCCAGTACTTC. This sequence encodes CAIATSGRAEETQYF.

This sequence joins TRBV5-1 and TRBJ2-3; D may be TRBD2 (5 bases). The CDR3 has 14 amino acids. Trimming removed 0 bases at V and 3 bases at J, with 8 bases between. Germline V gene data show CDR1 as SGHRS and CDR2 as YFSETQ. The CDR3 region has the DNA TGCGCCAGCAGCTTGGAGGGAGATACAGATACGCAGTATTTT. This gives the protein CASSLEGDTDTQYF.

CDR3 in amino acids: CASSLPLGRGSYEQYF. CDR3 coding DNA: TGTGCCAGCAGTTTACCATTGGGCAGGGGTAGCTACGAGCAGTACTTC. The chain carries TRBV28 and TRBJ2-7, with TRBD1 as a possible D gene (6 bases). Germline lookup yields CDR1 MDHEN and CDR2 SYDVKM. The CDR3 sequence is 16 residues long. Deletions cut 2 bases from V and 3 bases from J, with 17 bases between.

V gene TRBV9 combines with J gene TRBJ2-3, with D possibly TRBD1 on 6 matching bases. V was pared by 4 bases and J by 0 bases, with 12 bases between. This CDR3 region has 15 residues. Germline V gene data show CDR1 as SGDLS and CDR2 as YYNGEE. CDR3 DNA: TGTGCCAGCAGCCTTAGACAGGTTAGCACAGATACGCAGTATTTT. It is translated as CASSLRQVSTDTQYF.

This clonotype was observed a handful of times. The V gene is TRBV15, the J gene TRBJ2-1, with no clear D. The CDR3 consists of 16 residues. Trimming removed 0 bases at V and 4 bases at J, with 13 bases between. Germline lookup yields CDR1 LNHNV and CDR2 YYDKDF (reference sequence). DNA of the CDR3: TGTGCCACCAGCAGAGAGGTGCGGCAGGTTTACAATGAGCAGTTCTTC. Its translation is CATSREVRQVYNEQFF.

This clonotype has a count of ten or more. The V and J genes are TRBV12-3 or TRBV12-4 and TRBJ2-2; perhaps D is TRBD1 or TRBD2 (5 bases each). Trimming left V 3 bases short and J 3 bases short, with 8 bases between. The CDR3 runs 14 residues. CDR3 DNA sequence: TGTGCCAGCAGTTTGGGACCCTACACCGGGGAGCTGTTTTTT. Its translation is CASSLGPYTGELFF.

This clonotype was counted many times. V and J are TRBV12-3 or TRBV12-4 and TRBJ2-7, with D hard to call. The CDR3 covers 11 residues. V lost 3 bases to trimming and J lost 5 bases, with 5 bases between them. The CDR3 spells CASSFLDEQYF. The CDR3 DNA is TGTGCCAGCAGTTTTCTGGACGAGCAGTACTTC.

The chain is built from TRBV12-3 or TRBV12-4 and TRBJ2-2; no definite D call. Trimming cost V 6 bases and J 3 bases, with 11 bases left between them. The CDR3 length is 14 residues. CDR3 in DNA: TGTGCCAGCAGAACAGACTCACACACCGGGGAGCTGTTTTTT. Residues: CASRTDSHTGELFF.

The chain is built from TRBV4-1 and TRBJ1-1, with D possibly matching TRBD1 (5 bases). This CDR3 comprises 15 residues. The germline V gene encodes CDR1 MGHRA and CDR2 YSYEKL. The V gene lost 4 bases and the J gene lost 1 base, with 13 bases spanning the gap. CDR3 protein: CASSPSGARNTEAFF. CDR3 in DNA: TGCGCCAGCAGCCCCTCCGGGGCTCGGAACACTGAAGCTTTCTTT.

The chain has TRBV27 and TRBJ2-7; 9 bases are shared with TRBD2. V trimming: 7 bases; J trimming: 2 bases; junction bases outside the gene matches: 9. The germline gives CDR1 MNHEY, CDR2 SMNVEV (reference sequence). There are 15 residues in the CDR3. The CDR3 coding sequence is TGTGCCAGCAACCCTCTCGCGGGAGGGACCTACGAGCAGTACTTC. Encoded protein: CASNPLAGGTYEQYF.

This clonotype was seen repeatedly, ten times or more. This rearrangement joins TRBV4-1 to TRBJ2-4; maybe TRBD2 (5 bases). Per germline, CDR1 MGHRA and CDR2 YSYEKL. The CDR3 loop spans 16 amino acids. V shed 0 bases and J shed 8 bases, with 17 bases lying between them. The CDR3 sequence: CASSQESQPEADIQYF. CDR3 bases: TGCGCCAGCAGCCAAGAAAGTCAACCGGAGGCAGACATTCAGTACTTC.

This rearrangement joins TRBV12-3 or TRBV12-4 to TRBJ1-1; 10 bases map to TRBD1. With 7 bases clipped from V and 5 bases from J, the junction kept 7 bases outside the gene matches. The CDR3 consists of 14 residues. Written as DNA, the CDR3 is TGTGCCAGCATTTATGACAGGGGGCTAACTGAAGCTTTCTTT. It encodes CASIYDRGLTEAFF.

This clonotype was recorded a few times. The V gene is TRBV29-1, the J gene TRBJ2-1; D is perhaps TRBD1 or TRBD2 (6 bases each). The ends were cut back, 7 bases at V and 0 bases at J, with 13 bases in the middle. The CDR3 contains 14 residues. Germline values: CDR1 SQVTM, CDR2 ANQGSEA. The CDR3 sequence is CSARGRTSYNEQFF. The CDR3 region has the DNA TGCAGCGCTCGGGGGCGAACCTCCTACAATGAGCAGTTCTTC.

CDR3 in amino acids: CASSFGGSGNEKLFF. CDR3 nucleotide sequence: TGCGCCAGCAGCTTCGGGGGATCGGGTAATGAAAAACTGTTTTTT. This chain uses TRBV5-1 with TRBJ1-4, with D possibly being TRBD1 (5 bases). Trimming removed 2 bases from V and 4 bases from J, with 12 bases in between. The CDR3 totals 15 residues. The germline CDR1 and CDR2 sequences are SGHRS and YFSETQ.

The chain links TRBV20-1 to TRBJ1-1; the D is unclear. The V and J ends lost 3 bases and 1 base respectively, with 12 bases between them. Germline values: CDR1 DFQATT, CDR2 SNEGSKA (reference sequence). The CDR3 sequence is 14 residues long. The CDR3 loop reads CSARMGAGNTEAFF. CDR3 nucleotides: TGCAGTGCTAGGATGGGAGCAGGGAACACTGAAGCTTTCTTT.

The chain couples TRBV20-1 to TRBJ2-3, with TRBD2 matching over 12 bases. Germline CDR1 reads DFQATT; CDR2 reads SNEGSKA (reference sequence). V shed 1 base and J 4 bases; nucleotides not matched to a gene: 6. The CDR3 runs 16 residues. The CDR3 DNA reads as TGCAGTGCTAGAGGTGCCCTAGCGGGAGGGGCAGATACGCAGTATTTT. Its translation: CSARGALAGGADTQYF.

This clonotype was observed a few times. The J gene is TRBJ2-3, the V gene TRBV6-1; 8 bases fit TRBD2. CDR1 is MNHNS and CDR2 is SASEGT in the germline V gene. With 6 bases clipped from V and 6 bases from J, the junction kept 14 bases outside the gene matches. The CDR3 has 16 amino acids. The CDR3 region is CASRRAGSPGGDTQYF. The DNA for the CDR3 is TGTGCCAGCAGGAGAGCCGGGTCGCCGGGGGGGGATACGCAGTATTTT.